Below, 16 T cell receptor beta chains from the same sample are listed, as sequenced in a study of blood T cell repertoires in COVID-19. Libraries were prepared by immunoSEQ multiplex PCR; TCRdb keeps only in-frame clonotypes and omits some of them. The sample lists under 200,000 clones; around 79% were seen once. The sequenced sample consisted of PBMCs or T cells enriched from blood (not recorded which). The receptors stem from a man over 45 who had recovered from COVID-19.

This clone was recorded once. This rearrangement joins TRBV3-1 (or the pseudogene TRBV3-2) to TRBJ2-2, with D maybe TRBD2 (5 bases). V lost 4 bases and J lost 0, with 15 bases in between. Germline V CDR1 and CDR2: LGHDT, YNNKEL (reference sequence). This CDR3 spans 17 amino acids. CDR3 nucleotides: TGTGCCAGCAGCCGGAACGGACTTGCCGCGAACACCGGGGAGCTGTTTTTT. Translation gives CASSRNGLAANTGELFF.

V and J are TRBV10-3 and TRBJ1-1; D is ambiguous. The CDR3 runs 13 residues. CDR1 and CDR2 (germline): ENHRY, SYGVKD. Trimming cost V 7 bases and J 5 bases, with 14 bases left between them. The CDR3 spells CAITPEGSTEAFF. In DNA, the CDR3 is TGTGCCATCACCCCGGAAGGGAGTACTGAAGCTTTCTTT.

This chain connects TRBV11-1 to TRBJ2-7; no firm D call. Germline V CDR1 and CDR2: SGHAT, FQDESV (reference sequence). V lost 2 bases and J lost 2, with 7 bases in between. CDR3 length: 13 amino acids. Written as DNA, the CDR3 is TGTGCCAGCAGCTTAAGCCCCGCCTACGAGCAGTACTTC. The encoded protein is CASSLSPAYEQYF.

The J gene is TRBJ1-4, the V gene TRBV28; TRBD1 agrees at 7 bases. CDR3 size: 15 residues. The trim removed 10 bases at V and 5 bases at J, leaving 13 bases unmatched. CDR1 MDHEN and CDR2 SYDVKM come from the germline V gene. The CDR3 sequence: CATQGGGQRNEKLFF. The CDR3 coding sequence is TGTGCCACCCAGGGTGGGGGACAGAGGAATGAAAAACTGTTTTTT.

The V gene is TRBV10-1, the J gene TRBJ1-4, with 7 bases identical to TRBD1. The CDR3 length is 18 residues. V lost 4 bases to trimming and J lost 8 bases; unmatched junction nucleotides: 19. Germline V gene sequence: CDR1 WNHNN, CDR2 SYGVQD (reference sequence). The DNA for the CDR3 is TGCGCCAGCAGTGCTTCCCTCGTTAATGCAGGGGGAGGCGAAAAACTGTTTTTT. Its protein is CASSASLVNAGGGEKLFF.

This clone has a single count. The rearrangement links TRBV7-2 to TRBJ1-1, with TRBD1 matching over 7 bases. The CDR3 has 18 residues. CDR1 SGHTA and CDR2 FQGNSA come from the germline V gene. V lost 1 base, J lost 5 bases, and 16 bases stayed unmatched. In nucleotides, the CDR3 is TGTGCCAGCAGCTTAGTTCCACTCGATCGACAGGGTCGTACTGAAGCTTTCTTT. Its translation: CASSLVPLDRQGRTEAFF. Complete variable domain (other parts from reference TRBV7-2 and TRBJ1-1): GAGVSQSPSNKVTEKGKDVELRCDPISGHTALYWYRQSLGQGLEFLIYFQGNSAPDKSGLPSDRFSAERTGGSVSTLTIQRTQQEDSAVYLCASSLVPLDRQGRTEAFFGQGTRLTVV.

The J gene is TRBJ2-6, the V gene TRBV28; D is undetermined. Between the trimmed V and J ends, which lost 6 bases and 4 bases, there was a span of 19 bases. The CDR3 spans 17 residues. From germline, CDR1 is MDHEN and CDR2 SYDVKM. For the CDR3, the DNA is TGTGCCAGCAGCCCTTCCTCCAATGGCAGGGGGGCCAACGTCCTGACTTTC. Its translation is CASSPSSNGRGANVLTF.

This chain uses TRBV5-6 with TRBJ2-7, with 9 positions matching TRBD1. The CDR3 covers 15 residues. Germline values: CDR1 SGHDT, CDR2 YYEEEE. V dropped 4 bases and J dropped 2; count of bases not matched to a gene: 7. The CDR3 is CASSGTGGSTYEQYF. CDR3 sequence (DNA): TGTGCCAGCAGCGGAACAGGGGGCTCGACCTACGAGCAGTACTTC.

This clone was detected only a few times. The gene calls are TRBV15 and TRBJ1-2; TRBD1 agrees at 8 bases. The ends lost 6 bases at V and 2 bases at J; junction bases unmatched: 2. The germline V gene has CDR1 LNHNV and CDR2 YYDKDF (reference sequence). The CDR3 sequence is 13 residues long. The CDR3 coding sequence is TGTGCCACCAGACGGGACAGGAACTATGGCTACACCTTC. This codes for CATRRDRNYGYTF.

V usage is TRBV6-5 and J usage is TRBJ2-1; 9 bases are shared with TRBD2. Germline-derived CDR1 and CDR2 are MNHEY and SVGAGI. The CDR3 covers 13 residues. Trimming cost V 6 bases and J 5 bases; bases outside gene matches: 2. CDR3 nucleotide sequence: TGTGCCAGCAGGAGACTAGCGGACAATGAGCAGTTCTTC. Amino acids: CASRRLADNEQFF.

DNA of the CDR3: TGTGCCGCGGAGCGGGTGAAGACCCAGTACTTC. Its translation is CAAERVKTQYF. V is TRBV6-5 and J is TRBJ2-5; D is possibly TRBD2 (6 bases). In germline, CDR1 is MNHEY, CDR2 SVGAGI. This CDR3 region has 11 residues. The V and J ends lost 11 bases and 6 bases respectively, with 13 bases between them.

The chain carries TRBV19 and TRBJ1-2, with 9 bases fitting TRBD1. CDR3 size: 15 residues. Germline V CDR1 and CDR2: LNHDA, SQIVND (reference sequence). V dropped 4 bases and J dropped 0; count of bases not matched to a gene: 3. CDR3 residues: CASSRRTGANYGYTF. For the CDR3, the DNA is TGTGCCAGTAGTAGGAGGACAGGGGCTAACTATGGCTACACCTTC.

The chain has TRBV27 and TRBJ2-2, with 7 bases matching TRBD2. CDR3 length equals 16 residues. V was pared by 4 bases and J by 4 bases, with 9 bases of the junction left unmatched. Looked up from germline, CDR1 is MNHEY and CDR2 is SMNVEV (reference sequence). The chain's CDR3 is CASSSGLAVSTGELFF. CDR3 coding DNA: TGTGCCAGCAGTTCGGGGCTAGCGGTGAGCACCGGGGAGCTGTTTTTT.

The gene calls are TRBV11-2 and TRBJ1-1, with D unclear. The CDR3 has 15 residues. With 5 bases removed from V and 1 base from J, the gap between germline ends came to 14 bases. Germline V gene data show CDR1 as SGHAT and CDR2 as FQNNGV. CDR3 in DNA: TGTGCCAGCAGCAGATTCGCGGGGTCGAACACTGAAGCTTTCTTT. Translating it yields CASSRFAGSNTEAFF.

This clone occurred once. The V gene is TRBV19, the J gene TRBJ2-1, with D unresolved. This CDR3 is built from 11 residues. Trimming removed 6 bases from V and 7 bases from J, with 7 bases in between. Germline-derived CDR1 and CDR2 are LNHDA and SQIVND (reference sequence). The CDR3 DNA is TGTGCCAGTAGCGGAGCGAATGAGCAGTTCTTC. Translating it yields CASSGANEQFF.

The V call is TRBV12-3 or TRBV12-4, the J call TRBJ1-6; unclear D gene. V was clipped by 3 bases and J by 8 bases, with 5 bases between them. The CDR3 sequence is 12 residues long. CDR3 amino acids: CASSFLDSPLHF. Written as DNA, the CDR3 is TGTGCCAGCAGTTTCCTTGATTCACCCCTCCACTTT.